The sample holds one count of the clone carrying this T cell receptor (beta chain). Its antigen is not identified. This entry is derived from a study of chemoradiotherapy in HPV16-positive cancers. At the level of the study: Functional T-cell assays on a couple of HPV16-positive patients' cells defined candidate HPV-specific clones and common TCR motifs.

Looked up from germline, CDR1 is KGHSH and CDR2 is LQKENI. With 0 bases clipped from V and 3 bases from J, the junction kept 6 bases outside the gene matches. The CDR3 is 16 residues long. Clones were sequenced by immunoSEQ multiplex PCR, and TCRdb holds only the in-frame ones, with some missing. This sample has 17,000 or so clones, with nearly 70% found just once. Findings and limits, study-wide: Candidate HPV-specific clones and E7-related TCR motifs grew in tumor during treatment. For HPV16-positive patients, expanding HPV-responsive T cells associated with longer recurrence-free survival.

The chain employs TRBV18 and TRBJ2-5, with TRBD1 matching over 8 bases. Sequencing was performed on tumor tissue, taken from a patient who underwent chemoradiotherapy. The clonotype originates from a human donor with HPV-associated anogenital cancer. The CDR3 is CASSPPLWTGKETQYF. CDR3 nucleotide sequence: TGTGCCAGCTCACCACCTTTGTGGACAGGGAAAGAGACCCAGTACTTC.